Presented here are 18 T cell receptor beta chains from one specimen sequenced in a study of neurological immune-mediated disorders. TCRdb ran MiXCR on the 5' RACE reads and lists one entry per CDR3 protein. Of around 50,000 distinct CDR3 sequences listed, about 12% are singletons. Time point denoted: longitudinal time-point 2. The sample was PBMCs. The receptors here all came from a male donor with HTLV-1-associated myelopathy (HAM/TSP).

This clonotype showed up just once. As DNA, the CDR3 is TGCAGTGCTAGACTTGGACGGAATTACTATCGTGGCTACACCTTC. It specifies CSARLGRNYYRGYTF. V and J are TRBV20-1 and TRBJ1-2; D call uncertain. This CDR3 has 15 residues. Per the germline V gene, CDR1 is DFQATT and CDR2 is SNEGSKA (reference sequence). V shed 2 bases and J shed 7 bases, with 20 bases lying between them.

This clonotype showed up many times. The chain joins TRBV9 to TRBJ1-1; D remains ambiguous. Germline-derived CDR1 and CDR2 are SGDLS and YYNGEE. The V gene lost 3 bases and the J gene lost 4 bases, with 13 bases spanning the gap. This CDR3 has 14 amino acids. The CDR3 bases are TGTGCCAGCAGCGAGGGCCCCGCGGGCACTGAAGCTTTCTTT. This sequence encodes CASSEGPAGTEAFF.

This clonotype was counted ten times or more. The J gene is TRBJ2-1, the V gene TRBV29-1, with D possibly matching TRBD1 (6 bases). Germline V gives CDR1 SQVTM, CDR2 ANQGSEA. This CDR3 is 14 amino acids long. V lost 8 bases to trimming and J lost 3 bases, with 17 bases between them. This chain's CDR3 is CSTGQTQNYNEQFF. CDR3 nucleotide sequence: TGCAGCACAGGACAGACTCAAAACTACAATGAGCAGTTCTTC.

This clonotype was observed at least ten times. This chain connects TRBV9 to TRBJ2-2; TRBD2 matches at 8 bases. In germline, CDR1 is SGDLS, CDR2 YYNGEE. The CDR3 extends over 15 amino acids. The trim removed 4 bases at V and 7 bases at J, leaving 9 bases unmatched. The DNA of the CDR3 is TGTGCCAGCAGCCACATCCTTGGGACTAGCGGGGAGCTGTTTTTT. Amino acid sequence: CASSHILGTSGELFF.

There are many counts of this clonotype. J is TRBJ2-2 and V is TRBV6-2 or TRBV6-3, with D unresolved. The V gene lost 3 bases and the J gene lost 7 bases, with 6 bases spanning the gap. CDR1 MNHEY and CDR2 SVGEGT come from the germline V gene. The CDR3 sequence is 12 residues long. The CDR3 loop reads CASSYRVGELFF. As DNA, the CDR3 is TGTGCCAGCAGTTATAGGGTCGGGGAGCTGTTTTTT.

This clonotype was picked up many times. The chain recombines TRBV2 with TRBJ1-2; D perhaps matches TRBD1 (5 bases). Germline V gene lookup returns CDR1 SNHLY and CDR2 FYNNEI. The CDR3 length is 13 residues. The V gene lost 9 bases and the J gene lost 4 bases, with 15 bases spanning the gap. The CDR3 bases are TGTGCCAGTTCCTTCCGGGACGTCTATGGCTACACCTTC. It translates to CASSFRDVYGYTF.

On this clonotype: Because the CDR3's place on the DNA is in doubt, the DNA is left out and the CDR3 is given as listed by TCRdb. V is TRBV5-5 and J is TRBJ2-7; whether TRBD1, the table's D call, matches the DNA was not checked. The germline V gene encodes CDR1 SGHKS and CDR2 YYEKEE (reference sequence). The CDR3 numbers 20 amino acids, ends counted. CDR3 residues: CASSFYICSAAGRGAGEQYF.

There are many counts of this clonotype. The chain uses TRBV7-9 and TRBJ2-5, with D unclear. This CDR3 is 14 amino acids long. Germline V gives CDR1 SEHNR, CDR2 FQNEAQ (reference sequence). V lost 5 bases, J lost 2 bases, and 12 bases lay in between. CDR3: CASSPSGSQETQYF. CDR3 DNA sequence: TGTGCCAGCAGCCCTTCCGGAAGTCAAGAGACCCAGTACTTC. Complete variable domain (other parts from reference TRBV7-9 and TRBJ2-5): DTGVSQNPRHKITKRGQNVTFRCDPISEHNRLYWYRQTLGQGPEFLTYFQNEAQLEKSRLLSDRFSAERPKGSFSTLEIQRTEQGDSAMYLCASSPSGSQETQYFGPGTRLLVL.

This clonotype occurred many times. At one of its ends the junction is not consistent with the germline gene, which may arise from a read error. The chain is built from TRBV25-1 and TRBJ1-1; D perhaps matches TRBD1 (5 bases). Germline CDR1 MGHDK, CDR2 SYGVNS. CDR3 length equals 12 residues. CDR3 DNA: TGTGCCAGCCGTGACAGCAACACTGAAGCTTTCTTT. This translates into CASRDSNTEAFF.

The table lists this clonotype with many counts. The chain couples TRBV29-1 to TRBJ2-2; D might be TRBD2 (5 bases). CDR3 length equals 14 residues. Trimming removed 4 bases at V and 0 bases at J, with 9 bases between. From germline, CDR1 is SQVTM and CDR2 ANQGSEA. As DNA, the CDR3 is TGCAGCGTTGGTGAGGGCTCGAACACCGGGGAGCTGTTTTTT. As protein: CSVGEGSNTGELFF.

This clonotype came up many times. This chain connects TRBV5-1 to TRBJ2-5; a possible D gene is TRBD1 (6 bases). The germline gives CDR1 SGHRS, CDR2 YFSETQ. The length of the CDR3 is 16 residues. Deletions cut 0 bases from V and 10 bases from J, with 22 bases between. The chain's CDR3 is CASSLGGQNIRGDQYF. For the CDR3, the DNA is TGCGCCAGCAGCTTGGGAGGACAGAACATTCGTGGAGACCAGTACTTC. The full variable domain, with the rest looked up from reference TRBV5-1 and TRBJ2-5, is KAGVTQTPRYLIKTRGQQVTLSCSPISGHRSVSWYQQTPGQGLQFLFEYFSETQRNKGNFPGRFSGRQFSNSRSEMNVSTLELGDSALYLCASSLGGQNIRGDQYFGPGTRLLVL.

This clonotype was detected ten times or more. CDR3 DNA: TGTGCCAGCACTTCCGACGTCGGGGAGCTGTTTTTT. This sequence encodes CASTSDVGELFF. J is TRBJ2-2 and V is TRBV12-3 or TRBV12-4; the D is unclear. The germline V and J ends were trimmed by 7 bases and 7 bases, with 10 bases remaining between them. The length of the CDR3 is 12 residues.

This clonotype was found many times. The chain joins TRBV4-3 to TRBJ2-7; the D is unclear. The CDR3 sequence is 14 residues long. Trimming left V 0 bases short and J 2 bases short, with 8 bases between. The germline V gene encodes CDR1 LGHNA and CDR2 YSLEER. The CDR3 reads CASSQDTNPYEQYF. In nucleotides, the CDR3 is TGCGCCAGCAGCCAAGATACGAACCCCTACGAGCAGTACTTC.

This clonotype was picked up many times. This chain connects TRBV5-1 to TRBJ2-5; D is unresolved. CDR1 is SGHRS, CDR2 YFSETQ, per germline. V was pared by 0 bases and J by 1 base, with 10 bases between. The CDR3 runs to 15 residues. CDR3 DNA: TGCGCCAGCAGCTTGGAGCCCCTAAGCCAAGAGACCCAGTACTTC. It specifies CASSLEPLSQETQYF.

This clonotype occurred many times. The chain is built from TRBV5-1 and TRBJ2-3, with no clear D. This CDR3 is 14 amino acids long. The germline V and J ends were trimmed by 3 bases and 0 bases, with 8 bases remaining between them. Germline V lookup: CDR1 SGHRS, CDR2 YFSETQ. CDR3 residues: CASSSDTSTDTQYF. In DNA form, the CDR3 reads TGCGCCAGCAGCTCTGATACCAGCACAGATACGCAGTATTTT.

This clonotype occurred many times. The chain recombines TRBV5-6 with TRBJ2-5; weak D call: TRBD1 (6 bases). Germline V lookup: CDR1 SGHDT, CDR2 YYEEEE. The CDR3 has 16 amino acids. V shed 2 bases and J shed 4 bases, with 18 bases lying between them. The CDR3 DNA reads TGTGCCAGCAGCTTACTAACAACAGGGACCGTAGAGACCCAGTACTTC. Translation gives CASSLLTTGTVETQYF. Complete variable domain (other parts from reference TRBV5-6 and TRBJ2-5): DAGVTQSPTHLIKTRGQQVTLRCSPKSGHDTVSWYQQALGQGPQFIFQYYEEEERQRGNFPDRFSGHQFPNYSSELNVNALLLGDSALYLCASSLLTTGTVETQYFGPGTRLLVL.

This clonotype was seen at least ten times. The chain recombines TRBV7-2 with TRBJ2-5; 9 nucleotides align to TRBD2. The junction had 5 bases not matched to a gene; V was cut back by 7 bases and J by 2 bases. The germline V gene encodes CDR1 SGHTA and CDR2 FQGNSA. The CDR3 is 14 amino acids. In DNA, the CDR3 is TGTGCCAGCACCGTAGCGGGGGCACAAGAGACCCAGTACTTC. Amino acid sequence: CASTVAGAQETQYF.

This clonotype was counted at least ten times. This chain uses TRBV4-3 with TRBJ2-5; D is ambiguous. V shed 1 base and J shed 2 bases, with 5 bases lying between them. The CDR3 has 13 residues. Germline V gene data show CDR1 as LGHNA and CDR2 as YSLEER. The CDR3 loop reads CASSQAPQETQYF. Written as DNA, the CDR3 is TGCGCCAGCAGCCAAGCGCCGCAAGAGACCCAGTACTTC.